One T cell receptor (beta chain) is described in this entry. The antigen remains unidentified. The data were taken from a study of identical twins. TCRdb reprocessed the 5' RACE reads via MiXCR and lists one record per CDR3 protein. The top ten hold nearly 0.45% of the sample, which has around 530,000 distinct CDR3 sequences, roughly 15% seen once. Study conclusions and caveats: Zero-insertion analyses could be partly confounded by invariant MAIT and iNKT cells. Out-of-frame alpha sequences common to twins exhibited a surplus of low generation probability. Abundant cord blood beta clonotypes carried fewer insertions; memory repertoires showed none. Cross-sectional statistical analysis, not tracking of the same donors, underpinned the conclusions.

This CDR3 comprises 14 residues. Between the trimmed V and J ends, which lost 4 bases and 3 bases, there was a span of 9 bases. In germline, CDR1 is ENHRY, CDR2 SYGVKD. A further study also used this sample, focusing on yellow fever vaccine responses in identical twins.

The specimen sequenced was CD4+ T cells sorted from blood. V and J are TRBV10-3 and TRBJ1-4, with TRBD1 as a possible D gene (6 bases). This receptor was obtained from a woman between 18 and 30 years old in good health. This CDR3 is CAISAGQSNEKLFF. The CDR3 bases are TGTGCCATCAGTGCTGGACAGTCTAATGAAAAACTGTTTTTT.